These 29 T cell receptor beta chains were sequenced from one sample in a study of response to subunit inactivated influenza vaccine. MiXCR, applied by TCRdb to the RT-PCR reads, yields one record per CDR3 protein. The sample consists of around 320,000 distinct CDR3 sequences, over 20% of them appearing once. The sample was PBMCs from blood, taken 21 months after vaccination. These receptors were collected from a man between 50 and 70 years old who received an inactivated influenza vaccine.

This clonotype has more than one count but fewer than ten. The V and J genes are TRBV18 and TRBJ1-2; D is ambiguous. This CDR3 has 15 amino acids. Trimming removed 2 bases at V and 4 bases at J, with 14 bases between. Germline V gene data show CDR1 as KGHSH and CDR2 as LQKENI. As DNA, the CDR3 is TGTGCCAGCTCACCAGGGAACGGCCACCTCTATGGCTACACCTTC. Its translation: CASSPGNGHLYGYTF.

This clonotype showed up just a few times. The gene calls are TRBV6-2 or TRBV6-3 and TRBJ1-1; D gene ambiguous. The germline gives CDR1 MNHEY, CDR2 SVGEGT. Between the trimmed V and J ends, which lost 5 bases and 0 bases, there was a span of 7 bases. The CDR3 is 13 residues long. CDR3 DNA: TGTGCCAGCAGTCGAGTTTTGAACACTGAAGCTTTCTTT. Translation: CASSRVLNTEAFF.

The sample holds many counts of this clonotype. The chain carries TRBV11-3 and TRBJ1-5, with no clear D. Germline V gene lookup returns CDR1 SGHNT and CDR2 YENEEA. CDR3 length: 19 amino acids. V was cut by 6 bases and J by 0 bases, with 24 bases left in between. The CDR3 coding sequence is TGTGCCAGCAGTGTCCGTGCTCGGCGTATGGGATGTAGCAATCAGCCCCAGCATTTT. Translated, it gives CASSVRARRMGCSNQPQHF.

Only a few counts were recorded for this clonotype. This chain links TRBV28 with TRBJ1-1, with 7 bases identical to TRBD1. Germline-derived CDR1 and CDR2 are MDHEN and SYDVKM. There are 14 residues in the CDR3. The trim removed 6 bases at V and 4 bases at J, leaving 8 bases unmatched. The CDR3 sequence: CASSAPGQSTEAFF. Written as DNA, the CDR3 is TGTGCCAGCAGCGCTCCGGGACAGAGCACTGAAGCTTTCTTT.

The rearrangement joins TRBV20-1 to TRBJ2-3; D is perhaps TRBD2 (6 bases). There are 14 residues in the CDR3. V lost 3 bases and J 3 bases, leaving 13 bases between the germline ends. CDR1 and CDR2 (germline): DFQATT, SNEGSKA (reference sequence). For the CDR3, the DNA is TGCAGTGCTAGTTGGGGACTTAATACAGATACGCAGTATTTT. This gives the protein CSASWGLNTDTQYF.

This chain uses TRBV7-2 with TRBJ2-1; no clear D gene. Germline V gene sequence: CDR1 SGHTA, CDR2 FQGNSA. This CDR3 is 13 amino acids long. The V gene lost 3 bases and the J gene lost 9 bases, with 12 bases spanning the gap. CDR3 region: CASSLEWTGEQFF. The CDR3 nucleotides are TGTGCCAGCAGCTTGGAGTGGACGGGTGAGCAGTTCTTC.

The V and J genes are TRBV11-1 and TRBJ1-1, with 7 bases aligning to TRBD1. This CDR3 has 19 amino acids. Per germline, CDR1 SGHAT and CDR2 FQDESV (reference sequence). With V trimmed by 1 base and J by 1 base, 15 bases remained unmatched. The CDR3 coding sequence is TGTGCCAGCAGCTTAGATGTAGGGGTGACAGGGATACCGAACACTGAAGCTTTCTTT. It specifies CASSLDVGVTGIPNTEAFF.

The V call is TRBV20-1, the J call TRBJ1-5; maybe TRBD1 (6 bases). Trimming left V 0 bases short and J 5 bases short, with 14 bases between. This CDR3 has 15 residues. CDR1 DFQATT and CDR2 SNEGSKA come from the germline V gene (reference sequence). The CDR3 loop reads CSARDLGAMDQPQHF. The CDR3 DNA reads TGCAGTGCTAGAGATCTGGGGGCGATGGATCAGCCCCAGCATTTT.

This clonotype occurred many times. The chain combines TRBV12-3 or TRBV12-4 with TRBJ1-5; D ambiguous. The CDR3 extends over 15 amino acids. Trimming took 3 bases from V and 1 from J, leaving 10 bases between them. CDR3 DNA sequence: TGTGCCAGCAGTTTGTCCGGGTTCAGCAATCAGCCCCAGCATTTT. Encoded protein: CASSLSGFSNQPQHF.

There are a few counts of this clonotype. The DNA for the CDR3 is TGTGCCAGCAGGTCAGCGGGCCCCCAGCATTTT. Protein product: CASRSAGPQHF. This chain uses TRBV6-2 or TRBV6-3 with TRBJ1-5; D is ambiguous. The CDR3 totals 11 residues. The V gene's germline CDR1 is MNHEY and CDR2 SVGEGT. With 6 bases removed from V and 10 bases from J, the gap between germline ends came to 10 bases.

This clonotype was seen a handful of times. V and J are TRBV6-2 or TRBV6-3 and TRBJ1-2; D perhaps matches TRBD1 (5 bases). V lost 8 bases and J lost 8, with 15 bases in between. The CDR3 covers 12 residues. The germline CDR1 and CDR2 sequences are MNHEY and SVGEGT. In nucleotides, the CDR3 is TGTGCCAGCGGCCCTGGTGGGGCAGGCTACACCTTC. Its translation: CASGPGGAGYTF.

This clonotype was observed a few times. CDR3 nucleotide sequence: TGTGCCAGCAGTTACAACAGGGCACTCTATGGCTACACCTTC. Its translation: CASSYNRALYGYTF. The chain couples TRBV6-5 to TRBJ1-2; D might be TRBD1 (6 bases). The CDR3 is 14 amino acids. Trimming removed 2 bases from V and 4 bases from J, with 11 bases in between. The V gene's germline CDR1 is MNHEY and CDR2 SVGAGI.

The table lists this clonotype with a few counts. This chain connects TRBV27 to TRBJ1-5; weak D call: TRBD1 (6 bases). Deletions cut 3 bases from V and 3 bases from J, with 15 bases between. This CDR3 has 16 residues. Germline V gene data show CDR1 as MNHEY and CDR2 as SMNVEV (reference sequence). The CDR3 reads CASSLGQGRTNQPQHF. The CDR3, as DNA: TGTGCCAGCAGTTTGGGGCAGGGGAGAACCAATCAGCCCCAGCATTTT.

CDR3 nucleotides: TGTGCCAGCAGAAGAGGACCCGAGCAGTACTTC. Translation gives CASRRGPEQYF. This chain joins TRBV11-2 and TRBJ2-7; D call uncertain. Germline loops: CDR1 SGHAT, CDR2 FQNNGV. This CDR3 contains 11 residues. Trimming cost V 6 bases and J 6 bases, with 9 bases left between them.

The rearrangement links TRBV5-6 to TRBJ1-4, with TRBD1 as a possible D gene (6 bases). The germline V gene encodes CDR1 SGHDT and CDR2 YYEEEE. The length of the CDR3 is 15 residues. V was shortened by 2 bases and J by 4 bases, with 12 bases between the two germline ends. DNA for the CDR3: TGTGCCAGCAGCTTCACTGGACAGCTTAATGAAAAACTGTTTTTT. It yields the protein CASSFTGQLNEKLFF. The full variable domain, its missing parts supplied by reference TRBV5-6 and TRBJ1-4, is DAGVTQSPTHLIKTRGQQVTLRCSPKSGHDTVSWYQQALGQGPQFIFQYYEEEERQRGNFPDRFSGHQFPNYSSELNVNALLLGDSALYLCASSFTGQLNEKLFFGSGTQLSVL.

In its sample, this clonotype was seen a few times. The V gene is TRBV7-2, the J gene TRBJ2-5; 9 nucleotides line up with TRBD2. CDR1 and CDR2 (germline): SGHTA, FQGNSA. Trimming at V came to 5 bases and at J to 2 bases, leaving 6 bases not matched to a gene. CDR3 size: 15 residues. CDR3 DNA: TGTGCCAGCAGCATCCCCCTAGCGGGACAAGAGACCCAGTACTTC. Amino acid sequence: CASSIPLAGQETQYF.

This clonotype was counted between two and nine times. The chain couples TRBV7-2 to TRBJ1-4; 7 bases agree with TRBD1. This CDR3 has 15 residues. J gave up 4 bases and V 1 base, and 3 bases lay outside the gene matches. CDR1 and CDR2 from the germline V gene are SGHTA and FQGNSA. The CDR3 DNA reads as TGTGCCAGCAGCTTAGGAGGGACAGTTAATGAAAAACTGTTTTTT. Protein sequence: CASSLGGTVNEKLFF.

This chain uses TRBV9 with TRBJ2-5; unclear D gene. Germline lookup yields CDR1 SGDLS and CDR2 YYNGEE. V lost 3 bases and J 4 bases, leaving 10 bases between the germline ends. The CDR3 covers 13 residues. CDR3 bases: TGTGCCAGCAGCGCGGAGTGGGGAGAGACCCAGTACTTC. Protein sequence: CASSAEWGETQYF.

This clonotype was seen only a few times. This sequence joins TRBV6-6 and TRBJ1-2, with 9 bases aligning to TRBD1. CDR1 and CDR2 (germline): MNHNY, SVGAGI (reference sequence). Trimming cost V 6 bases and J 10 bases; bases outside gene matches: 9. This CDR3 has 13 amino acids. The CDR3 DNA sequence: TGTGCCAGCAGCTCCGGCCGACAGGGGGACTACACCTTC. Its protein product is CASSSGRQGDYTF.

This chain links TRBV20-1 with TRBJ1-5; the D is unclear. V was shortened by 3 bases and J by 5 bases, with 8 bases between the two germline ends. The CDR3 totals 12 residues. The V gene's germline CDR1 is DFQATT and CDR2 SNEGSKA (reference sequence). The CDR3 sequence: CSASKQDQPQHF. In nucleotides, the CDR3 is TGCAGTGCTAGTAAGCAGGATCAGCCCCAGCATTTT.

This clonotype was seen many times. The V call is TRBV27, the J call TRBJ1-1; D gene uncertain. CDR1 is MNHEY and CDR2 is SMNVEV in the germline V gene (reference sequence). V was clipped by 5 bases and J by 0 bases, with 19 bases between them. The CDR3 has 17 residues. CDR3 region: CASSPRGIRLMNTEAFF. The CDR3 DNA reads TGTGCCAGCAGTCCCCGTGGTATAAGGCTCATGAACACTGAAGCTTTCTTT.

The rearrangement uses TRBV10-3 and TRBJ1-2, with 8 bases fitting TRBD1. Germline-derived CDR1 and CDR2 are ENHRY and SYGVKD. V lost 4 bases, J lost 2 bases, and 0 bases stayed unmatched. The CDR3 extends over 13 amino acids. CDR3 in DNA: TGTGCCATCAGTGGACAGGGGAACTATGGCTACACCTTC. Amino acid sequence: CAISGQGNYGYTF.

The rearrangement joins TRBV28 to TRBJ2-1; unclear D gene. The V gene's germline CDR1 is MDHEN and CDR2 SYDVKM. The V and J ends lost 2 bases and 8 bases respectively, with 10 bases between them. This CDR3 has 13 amino acids. CDR3 in DNA: TGTGCCAGCAGTTTAGGTTCCTTAGATGAGCAGTTCTTC. It codes for CASSLGSLDEQFF.

In its sample, this clonotype was seen a few times. V usage is TRBV29-1 and J usage is TRBJ1-2; D gene uncertain. The V gene's germline CDR1 is SQVTM and CDR2 ANQGSEA. This CDR3 contains 11 residues. The ends were cut back, 4 bases at V and 8 bases at J, with 11 bases in the middle. CDR3 in amino acids: CSVGQSRGYTF. DNA of the CDR3: TGCAGCGTTGGGCAGAGCAGGGGCTACACCTTC. The full variable domain, with the rest looked up from reference TRBV29-1 and TRBJ1-2, is SAVISQKPSRDICQRGTSLTIQCQVDSQVTMMFWYRQQPGQSLTLIATANQGSEATYESGFVIDKFPISRPNLTFSTLTVSNMSPEDSSIYLCSVGQSRGYTFGSGTRLTVV.

Ten or more counts support this clonotype. V and J are TRBV20-1 and TRBJ1-1; 9 bases align to TRBD1. Germline lookup yields CDR1 DFQATT and CDR2 SNEGSKA (reference sequence). CDR3 length equals 15 residues. V lost 3 bases to trimming and J lost 5 bases; unmatched junction nucleotides: 10. The CDR3 loop reads CSARPQQGAQTEAFF. The DNA of the CDR3 is TGCAGTGCTAGGCCCCAACAGGGGGCGCAAACTGAAGCTTTCTTT.

Many counts were recorded for this clonotype. DNA for the CDR3: TGCGCCAGCAGCTATGCAGGGGAATCACCCCTCCACTTT. Translation: CASSYAGESPLHF. The rearrangement links TRBV5-1 to TRBJ1-6; maybe TRBD1 (6 bases). The V end was cut by 3 bases, the J end by 10 bases, with 11 bases between. CDR1 is SGHRS, CDR2 YFSETQ, per germline. This CDR3 has 13 residues. The full variable domain, rest sourced from reference TRBV5-1 and TRBJ1-6, is KAGVTQTPRYLIKTRGQQVTLSCSPISGHRSVSWYQQTPGQGLQFLFEYFSETQRNKGNFPGRFSGRQFSNSRSEMNVSTLELGDSALYLCASSYAGESPLHFGNGTRLTVT.

This clonotype was detected ten times or more. The chain couples TRBV19 to TRBJ1-1; maybe TRBD1 (5 bases). V lost 4 bases, J lost 0 bases, and 9 bases lay in between. Germline CDR1 is LNHDA and CDR2 is SQIVND (reference sequence). This CDR3 has 14 amino acids. The CDR3: CASSKTGMNTEAFF. DNA for the CDR3: TGTGCCAGTAGTAAAACAGGCATGAACACTGAAGCTTTCTTT.

V gene TRBV11-2 combines with J gene TRBJ1-1, with D possibly TRBD1 on 5 matching bases. CDR1 and CDR2 from the germline V gene are SGHAT and FQNNGV. V was cut by 2 bases and J by 4 bases, with 14 bases left in between. This CDR3 has 15 amino acids. CDR3 DNA: TGTGCCAGCAGCTTAAATGGGACTACGAGCACTGAAGCTTTCTTT. It yields the protein CASSLNGTTSTEAFF.

This clonotype has more than one count but fewer than ten. The chain employs TRBV5-1 and TRBJ1-4; D may be TRBD1 (6 bases). V shed 4 bases and J shed 8 bases, with 15 bases lying between them. CDR1 SGHRS and CDR2 YFSETQ come from the germline V gene. The CDR3 sequence is 14 residues long. The DNA for the CDR3 is TGCGCCAGCAGCCCAACCGGGACATTGGAAAAACTGTTTTTT. Its translation is CASSPTGTLEKLFF.